These 17 T cell receptor beta chains came from one sample sequenced in a study of T-cell memory formation after mild COVID-19. TCRdb independently ran MiXCR on the 5' RACE reads; one entry per CDR3 protein. The table lists around 83,000 distinct CDR3 sequences, more than 20% of them singletons, with roughly 40% in the top ten. Sequences were obtained from PBMCs or a T cell subset sorted from them (not recorded which). Source of these receptors: a man between 18 and 35 years old who had mild COVID-19 (a few samples of this study predate the infection). Cell type and time point are not known.

For the CDR3, the DNA is TGTGCCAGCAGTTCCGGGGGGGCGGGCCATACGCAGTATTTT. It yields the protein CASSSGGAGHTQYF. The genes are TRBV6-5 and TRBJ2-3, with TRBD2 matching over 8 bases. The germline V gene has CDR1 MNHEY and CDR2 SVGAGI. V shed 4 bases and J 7 bases; nucleotides not matched to a gene: 7. This CDR3 has 14 amino acids.

The chain employs TRBV4-1 and TRBJ1-1; D unresolved. Trimming stripped 0 bases from V and 8 bases from J, with 13 bases between. Germline CDR1 reads MGHRA; CDR2 reads YSYEKL. The CDR3 length is 14 residues. This CDR3 reads CASSQEPGGGEAFF. The CDR3, as DNA: TGCGCCAGCAGCCAAGAACCGGGCGGAGGGGAAGCTTTCTTT.

This clonotype was detected only a few times. The chain joins TRBV4-1 to TRBJ2-1; perhaps TRBD2 as D (6 bases). V was trimmed by 10 bases and J by 4 bases, leaving 11 bases between them. The CDR3 extends over 12 amino acids. The germline gives CDR1 MGHRA, CDR2 YSYEKL. CDR3 residues: CATGGPYNEQFF. The CDR3 nucleotides read TGCGCCACCGGGGGTCCGTACAATGAGCAGTTCTTC.

This clonotype was seen only a few times. The rearrangement uses TRBV3-1 and TRBJ2-1; TRBD2 matches at 9 bases. Unmatched junction bases numbered 15, after V lost 6 bases and J lost 0 bases. The germline V gene has CDR1 LGHDT and CDR2 YNNKEL (reference sequence). The length of the CDR3 is 19 residues. The CDR3 sequence: CASRRHFLAGEVSYNEQFF. The CDR3 coding sequence is TGTGCCAGCAGGCGACACTTTTTAGCGGGGGAGGTCTCCTACAATGAGCAGTTCTTC.

The CDR3 sequence: CASSPQGVAATDTQYF. The CDR3 DNA sequence: TGTGCCAGCAGCCCTCAGGGGGTAGCGGCAACAGATACGCAGTATTTT. The chain has TRBV7-2 and TRBJ2-3, with a weak D call TRBD1 (7 bases). The ends were cut back, 5 bases at V and 3 bases at J, with 18 bases in the middle. CDR1 and CDR2 from the germline V gene are SGHTA and FQGNSA. This CDR3 is 16 amino acids long.

In its sample, this clonotype was seen a few times. The chain joins TRBV7-9 to TRBJ2-7, with TRBD2 matching 7 bases. This CDR3 is 18 amino acids long. The V and J ends lost 4 bases and 7 bases, in that order; junction bases with no gene match: 22. The germline V gene encodes CDR1 SEHNR and CDR2 FQNEAQ (reference sequence). In DNA, the CDR3 is TGTGCCAGCAGCTCCGGTCTTCCAAAAGCGGGGTCGGGTATAGAGCAGTACTTC. Translation gives CASSSGLPKAGSGIEQYF.

The J gene is TRBJ2-7, the V gene TRBV12-3 or TRBV12-4; D might be TRBD2 (7 bases). The CDR3 runs to 14 residues. Trimming removed 7 bases from V and 2 bases from J, with 15 bases in between. As DNA, the CDR3 is TGTGCCAGCAAATTAGGGGGGGAGGCCTACGAGCAGTACTTC. Translating it yields CASKLGGEAYEQYF.

J is TRBJ2-3 and V is TRBV7-9; 13 bases line up with TRBD2. V lost 6 bases, J lost 0 bases, and 6 bases stayed unmatched. The CDR3 is 17 amino acids. Germline V gene lookup returns CDR1 SEHNR and CDR2 FQNEAQ (reference sequence). The chain's CDR3 is CASRPGLAGLSTDTQYF. The CDR3 DNA sequence: TGTGCCAGCAGACCGGGACTAGCGGGGCTTAGCACAGATACGCAGTATTTT.

V and J are TRBV7-9 and TRBJ2-7; TRBD2 is a possible D gene (7 bases). The CDR3 runs to 15 residues. With 5 bases removed from V and 3 bases from J, the gap between germline ends came to 17 bases. Germline assignment: CDR1 SEHNR and CDR2 FQNEAQ (reference sequence). The CDR3 sequence is CASSRGGGEIYEQYV. CDR3 DNA: TGTGCCAGCAGCCGAGGAGGGGGGGAAATCTACGAGCAGTACGTC.

This clonotype was seen only a few times. The chain links TRBV4-1 to TRBJ2-1; the D is unclear. Germline-derived CDR1 and CDR2 are MGHRA and YSYEKL. V lost 5 bases and J 0 bases, leaving 8 bases between the germline ends. The CDR3 loop spans 14 amino acids. This CDR3 reads CASSVPSSYNEQFF. The CDR3 DNA follows: TGCGCCAGCAGCGTTCCAAGCTCCTACAATGAGCAGTTCTTC.

This rearrangement joins TRBV11-2 to TRBJ2-3, with TRBD1 matching over 9 bases. Trimming took 6 bases from V and 6 from J; bases not matched to a gene: 16. The CDR3 covers 17 residues. The germline CDR1 and CDR2 sequences are SGHAT and FQNNGV. The CDR3 DNA follows: TGTGCCAGCAGGGGACAGGGTACAGCTGAGGGGCTTGATACGCAGTATTTT. This encodes CASRGQGTAEGLDTQYF.

Relative to its sample, this clonotype is medium-sized. The J gene is TRBJ1-1, the V gene TRBV2; D unclear. V lost 3 bases and J 3 bases, leaving 8 bases between the germline ends. The CDR3 totals 13 residues. In germline, CDR1 is SNHLY, CDR2 FYNNEI. CDR3 protein: CASSERRYTEAFF. The CDR3 nucleotides are TGTGCCAGCAGTGAGAGGAGGTACACTGAAGCTTTCTTT. Complete variable domain (other parts from reference TRBV2 and TRBJ1-1): EPEVTQTPSHQVTQMGQEVILRCVPISNHLYFYWYRQILGQKVEFLVSFYNNEISEKSEIFDDQFSVERPDGSNFTLKIRSTKLEDSAMYFCASSERRYTEAFFGQGTRLTVV.

This clonotype was seen many times. The chain employs TRBV11-1 and TRBJ2-2, with D maybe TRBD1 (6 bases). Germline V gene data show CDR1 as SGHAT and CDR2 as FQDESV (reference sequence). V lost 5 bases, J lost 2 bases, and 18 bases lay in between. The CDR3 spans 17 residues. Written as DNA, the CDR3 is TGTGCCAGCAGCCTCGGCAGGGGAATGGTAAACACCGGGGAGCTGTTTTTT. Amino acid sequence: CASSLGRGMVNTGELFF.

This chain connects TRBV4-3 to TRBJ2-7; maybe TRBD2 (6 bases). The V gene's germline CDR1 is LGHNA and CDR2 YSLEER. Trimming stripped 0 bases from V and 0 bases from J, with 15 bases between. CDR3 length: 17 residues. DNA for the CDR3: TGCGCCAGCAGCCAAGATCTTGTCAGGGAGGTCTCCTACGAGCAGTACTTC. It encodes CASSQDLVREVSYEQYF.

This clonotype appeared once. V and J are TRBV21-1 and TRBJ2-7; no DNA check was done on the table's D call, TRBD1. TRBV21-1 corresponds to a pseudogene. CDR3 length: 15 amino acids. The CDR3 coding sequence is TGTGCCAGCAACGGTGTCCCGGACAGGGCGGGCGAGCAGTACGTC. Translation: CASNGVPDRAGEQYV.

The V call is TRBV5-1, the J call TRBJ1-5, with D maybe TRBD1 (5 bases). Trimming stripped 1 base from V and 0 bases from J, with 11 bases between. This CDR3 comprises 16 residues. Germline lookup yields CDR1 SGHRS and CDR2 YFSETQ. The chain's CDR3 is CASSLTGPNSNQPQHF. In nucleotides, the CDR3 is TGCGCCAGCAGCTTGACGGGGCCAAATAGCAATCAGCCCCAGCATTTT.

The J gene is TRBJ2-3, the V gene TRBV4-2; D not resolved. The CDR3 sequence is 14 residues long. Trimming left V 1 base short and J 2 bases short, with 7 bases between. The germline gives CDR1 LGHNA, CDR2 YNFKEQ. DNA of the CDR3: TGTGCCAGCAGCCAAGCTTTCCTCACAGATACGCAGTATTTT. This sequence encodes CASSQAFLTDTQYF.